The clone carrying this T cell receptor (beta chain) was observed at least ten times. Its target is not known. The data derive from a study of T-cell reconstitution after alpha-beta-depleted transplantation in children. Study observations and caveats: High day-60 TCRbeta diversity in some patients came from surviving recipient T cells and thymic progenitors.

The CDR3 consists of 17 residues. V shed 1 base and J 0 bases; nucleotides not matched to a gene: 12. The germline CDR1 and CDR2 sequences are GTSNPN and SVGIG (reference sequence). Library preparation (for TCRbeta) was performed with unique molecular identifiers. TCRdb fed the PCR reads into MiXCR, producing one record per CDR3 protein. Found here are hundreds of thousands of distinct CDR3 sequences, roughly a tenth of them singletons; the top ten hold over 25%. This clonotype was obtained from a child younger than two with acute myeloid leukemia, due to receive a stem cell transplant. The sequences come from PBMCs, collected before TCRalphabeta/CD19-depleted stem cell transplant. The genes are TRBV30 and TRBJ2-7; 7 bases agree with TRBD2. The CDR3 protein is CAWSARRRGGYSYEQYF. In nucleotides, the CDR3 is TGTGCCTGGAGTGCCCGGAGGAGGGGAGGGTACTCCTACGAGCAGTACTTC.